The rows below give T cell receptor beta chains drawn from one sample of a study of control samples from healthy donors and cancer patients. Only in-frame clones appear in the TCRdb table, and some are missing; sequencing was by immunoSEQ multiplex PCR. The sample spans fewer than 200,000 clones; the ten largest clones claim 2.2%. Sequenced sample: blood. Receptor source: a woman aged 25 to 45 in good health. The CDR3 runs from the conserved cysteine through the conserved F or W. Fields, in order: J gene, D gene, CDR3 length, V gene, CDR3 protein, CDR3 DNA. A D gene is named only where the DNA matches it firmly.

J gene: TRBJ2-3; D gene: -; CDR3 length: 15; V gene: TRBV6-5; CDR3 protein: CASSADLFLTDTQYF; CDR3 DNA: TGTGCCAGCAGCGCGGACCTTTTCCTCACAGATACGCAGTATTTT
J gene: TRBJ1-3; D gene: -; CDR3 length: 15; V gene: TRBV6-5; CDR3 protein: CASSYHTSPGNTIYF; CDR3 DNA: TGTGCCAGCAGTTACCACACAAGTCCTGGAAACACCATATATTTT
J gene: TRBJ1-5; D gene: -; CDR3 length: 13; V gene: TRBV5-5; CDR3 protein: CAGSLRANQPQHF; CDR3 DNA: TGTGCCGGCAGCTTGAGAGCAAATCAGCCCCAGCATTTT
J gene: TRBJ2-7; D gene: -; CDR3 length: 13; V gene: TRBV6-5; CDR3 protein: CASSYGRGYEQYF; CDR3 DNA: TGTGCCAGCAGTTACGGCCGGGGCTACGAGCAGTACTTC
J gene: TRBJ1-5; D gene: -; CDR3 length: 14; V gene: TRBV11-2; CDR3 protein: CASSPYSFNQPQHF; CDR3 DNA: TGTGCCAGCAGCCCATACAGTTTCAATCAGCCCCAGCATTTT
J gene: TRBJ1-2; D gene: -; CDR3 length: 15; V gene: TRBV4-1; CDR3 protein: CASSQLGRNRPGYTF; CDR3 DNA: TGCGCCAGCAGCCAGCTCGGACGGAATCGTCCTGGCTACACCTTC
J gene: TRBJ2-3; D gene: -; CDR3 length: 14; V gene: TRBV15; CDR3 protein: CATSREGAVDTQYF; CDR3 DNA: TGTGCCACCAGCAGAGAGGGGGCGGTAGATACGCAGTATTTT
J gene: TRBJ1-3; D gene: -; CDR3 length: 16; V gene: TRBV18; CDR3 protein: CASSPVLQTGGNTIYF; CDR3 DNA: TGTGCCAGCTCTCCGGTACTCCAAACGGGGGGAAACACCATATATTTT
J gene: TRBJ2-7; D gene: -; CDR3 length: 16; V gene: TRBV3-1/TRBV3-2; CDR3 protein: CASSQGLESRSYEQYF; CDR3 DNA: TGTGCCAGCAGCCAGGGTTTAGAATCTCGCTCCTACGAGCAGTACTTC
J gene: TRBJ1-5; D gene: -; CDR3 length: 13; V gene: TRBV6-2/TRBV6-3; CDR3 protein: CASSDLLPRVQHF; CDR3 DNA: TGTGCCAGCAGTGACCTTTTGCCCCGAGTCCAGCATTTT
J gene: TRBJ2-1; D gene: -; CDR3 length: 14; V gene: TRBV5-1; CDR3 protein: CASSLVGQRNEQFF; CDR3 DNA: TGCGCCAGCAGCTTGGTGGGCCAACGAAATGAGCAGTTCTTC
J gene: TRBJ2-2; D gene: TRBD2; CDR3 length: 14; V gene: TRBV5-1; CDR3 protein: CATRRIGGTGELFF; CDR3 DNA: TGCGCCACAAGACGGATCGGGGGGACCGGGGAGCTGTTTTTT
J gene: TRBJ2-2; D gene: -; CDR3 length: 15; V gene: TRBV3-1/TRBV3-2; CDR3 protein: CASSRGGPNTGELFF; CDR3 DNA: TGTGCCAGCAGCCGCGGTGGGCCGAACACCGGGGAGCTGTTTTTT
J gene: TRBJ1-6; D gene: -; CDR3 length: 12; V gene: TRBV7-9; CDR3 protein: CASSLEGSPLHF; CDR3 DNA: TGTGCCAGCAGCTTAGAGGGTTCACCCCTCCACTTT
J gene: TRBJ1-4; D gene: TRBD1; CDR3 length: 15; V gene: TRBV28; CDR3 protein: CASVPGTGINEKLFF; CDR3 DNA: TGTGCCAGCGTGCCTGGGACAGGAATAAATGAAAAACTGTTTTTT
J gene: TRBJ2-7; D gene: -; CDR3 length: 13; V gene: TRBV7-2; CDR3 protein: CASSLGRYYEQYF; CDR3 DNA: TGTGCCAGCAGCTTAGGACGGTACTACGAGCAGTACTTC
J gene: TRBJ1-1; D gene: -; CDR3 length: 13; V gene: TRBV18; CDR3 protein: CASSAGEDTEAFF; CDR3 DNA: TGTGCCAGCTCGGCAGGGGAGGACACTGAAGCTTTCTTT
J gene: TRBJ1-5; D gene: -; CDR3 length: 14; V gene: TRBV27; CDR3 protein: CASSLSILDQPQHF; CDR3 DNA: TGTGCCAGCAGTTTATCGATCTTGGATCAGCCCCAGCATTTT
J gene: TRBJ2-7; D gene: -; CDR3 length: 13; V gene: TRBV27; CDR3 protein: CASSFDRNYEQYF; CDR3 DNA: TGTGCCAGCAGTTTTGATAGGAACTACGAGCAGTACTTC
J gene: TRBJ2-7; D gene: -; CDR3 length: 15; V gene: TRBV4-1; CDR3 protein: CASSQEWGGPYEQYF; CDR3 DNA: TGCGCCAGCAGCCAAGAATGGGGCGGCCCCTACGAGCAGTACTTC
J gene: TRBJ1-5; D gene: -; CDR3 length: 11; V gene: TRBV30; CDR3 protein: CAWSDIPPQHF; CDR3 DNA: TGTGCCTGGAGTGATATACCGCCCCAGCATTTT
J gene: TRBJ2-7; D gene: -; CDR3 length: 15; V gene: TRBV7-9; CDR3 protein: CASRDQSHLRYEQYF; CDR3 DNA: TGTGCCAGCAGGGATCAGTCCCACCTCCGATACGAGCAGTACTTC
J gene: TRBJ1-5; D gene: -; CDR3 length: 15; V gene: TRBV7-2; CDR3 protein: CASSLVSGRNQPQHF; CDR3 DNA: TGTGCCAGCAGCTTAGTGTCGGGGCGCAATCAGCCCCAGCATTTT
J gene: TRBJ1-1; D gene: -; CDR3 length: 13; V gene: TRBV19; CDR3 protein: CASRVTMNTEAFF; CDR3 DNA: TGTGCCAGTAGGGTAACCATGAACACTGAAGCTTTCTTT
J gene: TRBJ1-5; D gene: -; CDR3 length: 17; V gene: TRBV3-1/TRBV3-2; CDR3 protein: CASSQDRRGKFNQPQHF; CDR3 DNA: TGTGCCAGCAGCCAAGATCGGAGGGGAAAATTTAATCAGCCCCAGCATTTT
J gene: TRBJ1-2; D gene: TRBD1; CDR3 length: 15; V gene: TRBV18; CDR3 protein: CASSPVQGANYGYTF; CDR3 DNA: TGTGCCAGCTCACCGGTACAGGGGGCGAACTATGGCTACACCTTC
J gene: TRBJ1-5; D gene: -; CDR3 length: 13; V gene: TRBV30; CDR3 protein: CAWSAQGGQPQHF; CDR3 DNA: TGTGCCTGGAGTGCCCAAGGGGGTCAGCCCCAGCATTTT
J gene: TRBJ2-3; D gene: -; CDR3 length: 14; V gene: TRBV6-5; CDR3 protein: CASYRGPRGDTQYF; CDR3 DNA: TGTGCCAGCTATAGGGGCCCTCGGGGAGATACGCAGTATTTT
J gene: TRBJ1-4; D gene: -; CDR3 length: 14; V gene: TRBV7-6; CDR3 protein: CASSLVASNEKLFF; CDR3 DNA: TGTGCCAGCAGCTTAGTTGCTTCCAATGAAAAACTGTTTTTT
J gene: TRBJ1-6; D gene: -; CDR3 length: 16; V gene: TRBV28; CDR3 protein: CASSFWVSSYNSPLHF; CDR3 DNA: TGTGCCAGCAGTTTTTGGGTCAGCTCCTATAATTCACCCCTCCACTTT
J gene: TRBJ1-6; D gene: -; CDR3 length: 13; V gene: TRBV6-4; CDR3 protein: CASSDSGQGSLHF; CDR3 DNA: TGTGCCAGCAGTGACTCGGGGCAGGGCTCCCTCCACTTT
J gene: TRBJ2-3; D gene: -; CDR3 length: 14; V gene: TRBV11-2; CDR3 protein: CASSLDLMSLTQYF; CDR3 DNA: TGTGCCAGCAGCTTAGATCTGATGTCTCTTACGCAGTATTTT
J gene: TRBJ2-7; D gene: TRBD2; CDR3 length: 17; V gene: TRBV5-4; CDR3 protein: CASSSGGLAGRLAEQYF; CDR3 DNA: TGTGCCAGCAGCTCTGGTGGTTTAGCGGGGCGGCTGGCCGAGCAGTACTTC
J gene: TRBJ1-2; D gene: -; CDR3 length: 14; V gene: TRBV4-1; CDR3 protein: CASSLLRDARLYTF; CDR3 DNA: TGCGCCAGCAGCCTCCTAAGGGATGCACGGCTCTACACCTTC
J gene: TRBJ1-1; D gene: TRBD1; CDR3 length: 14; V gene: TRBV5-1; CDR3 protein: CASSSTGVGTEAFF; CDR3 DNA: TGCGCCAGCAGCTCTACAGGGGTGGGCACTGAAGCTTTCTTT
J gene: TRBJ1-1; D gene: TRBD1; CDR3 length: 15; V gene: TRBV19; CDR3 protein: CASNTATGGNTEAFF; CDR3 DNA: TGTGCCAGTAATACGGCGACAGGGGGAAACACTGAAGCTTTCTTT
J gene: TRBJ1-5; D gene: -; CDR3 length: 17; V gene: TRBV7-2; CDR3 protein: CASSLRPSTVGNQPQHF; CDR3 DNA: TGTGCCAGCAGCTTAAGGCCATCGACAGTGGGCAATCAGCCCCAGCATTTT
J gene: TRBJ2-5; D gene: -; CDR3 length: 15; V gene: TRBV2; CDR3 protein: CASSEAGRGRETQYF; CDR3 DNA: TGTGCCAGCAGTGAAGCGGGCAGGGGACGAGAGACCCAGTACTTC
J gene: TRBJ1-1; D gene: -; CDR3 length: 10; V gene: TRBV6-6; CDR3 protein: CASGYIEAFF; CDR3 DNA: TGTGCCAGCGGATACATTGAAGCTTTCTTT
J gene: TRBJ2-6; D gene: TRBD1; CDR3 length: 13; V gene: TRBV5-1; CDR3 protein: CASRQGEANVLTF; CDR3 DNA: TGCGCCAGCAGACAGGGGGAGGCCAACGTCCTGACTTTC
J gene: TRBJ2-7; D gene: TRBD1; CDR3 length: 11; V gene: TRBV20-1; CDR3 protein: CSAATGFEQYF; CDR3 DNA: TGCAGTGCAGCGACAGGGTTCGAGCAGTACTTC
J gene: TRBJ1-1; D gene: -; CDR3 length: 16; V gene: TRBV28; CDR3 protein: CASRRLLGGINTEAFF; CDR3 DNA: TGTGCCAGCAGGCGGCTTCTAGGAGGGATAAACACTGAAGCTTTCTTT
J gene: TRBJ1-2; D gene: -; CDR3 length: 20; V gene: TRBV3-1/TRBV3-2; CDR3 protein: CASSQAPWGSLDRLTSGYTF; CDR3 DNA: TGTGCCAGCAGCCAAGCCCCATGGGGGTCGTTGGATCGACTCACAAGTGGCTACACCTTC
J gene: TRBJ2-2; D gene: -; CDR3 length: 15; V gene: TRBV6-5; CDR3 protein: CASSYTQLKTGELFF; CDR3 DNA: TGTGCCAGCAGTTACACTCAACTAAAGACCGGGGAGCTGTTTTTT
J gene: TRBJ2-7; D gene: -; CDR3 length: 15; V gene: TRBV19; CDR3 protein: CASSGVGLGSYEQYF; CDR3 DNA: TGTGCCAGTAGTGGGGTCGGCTTGGGCTCCTACGAGCAGTACTTC
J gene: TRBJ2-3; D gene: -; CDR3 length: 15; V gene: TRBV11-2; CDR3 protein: CASSFSGSSTDTQYF; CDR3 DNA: TGTGCCAGCAGCTTTAGCGGTTCTAGCACAGATACGCAGTATTTT
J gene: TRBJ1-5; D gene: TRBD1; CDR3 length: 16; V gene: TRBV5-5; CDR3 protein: CASSRVGQGGNQPQHF; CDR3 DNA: TGTGCCAGCAGCCGTGTGGGACAGGGGGGCAATCAGCCCCAGCATTTT
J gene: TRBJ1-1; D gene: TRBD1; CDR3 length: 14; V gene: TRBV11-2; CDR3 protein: CASSADREHTEAFF; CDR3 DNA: TGTGCCAGCAGCGCCGACAGGGAGCACACTGAAGCTTTCTTT
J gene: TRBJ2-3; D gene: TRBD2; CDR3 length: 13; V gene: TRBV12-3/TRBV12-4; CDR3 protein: CASSRDYTDTQYF; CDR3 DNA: TGTGCCAGCAGCCGGGACTACACAGATACGCAGTATTTT
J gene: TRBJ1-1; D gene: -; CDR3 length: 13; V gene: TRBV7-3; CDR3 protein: CASSLWVNTEAFF; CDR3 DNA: TGTGCCAGCAGCTTATGGGTGAACACTGAAGCTTTCTTT
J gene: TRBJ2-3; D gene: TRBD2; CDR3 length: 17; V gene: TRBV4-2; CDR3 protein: CASSQGSGGAGTDTQYF; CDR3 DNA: TGTGCCAGCAGCCAAGGGAGCGGGGGGGCGGGCACAGATACGCAGTATTTT
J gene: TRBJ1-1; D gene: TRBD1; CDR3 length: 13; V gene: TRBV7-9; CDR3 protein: CAGTGTSLTEAFF; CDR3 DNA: TGTGCCGGGACAGGGACCTCCCTCACTGAAGCTTTCTTT
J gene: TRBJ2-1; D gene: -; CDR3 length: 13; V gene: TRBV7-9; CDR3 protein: CASSLASAHEQFF; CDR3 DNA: TGTGCCAGCAGCTTAGCTTCCGCCCATGAGCAGTTCTTC
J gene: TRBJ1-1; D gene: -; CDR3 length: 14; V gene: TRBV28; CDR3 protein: CASSTELLAAEAFF; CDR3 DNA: TGTGCCAGCAGCACCGAGCTTTTGGCCGCTGAAGCTTTCTTT